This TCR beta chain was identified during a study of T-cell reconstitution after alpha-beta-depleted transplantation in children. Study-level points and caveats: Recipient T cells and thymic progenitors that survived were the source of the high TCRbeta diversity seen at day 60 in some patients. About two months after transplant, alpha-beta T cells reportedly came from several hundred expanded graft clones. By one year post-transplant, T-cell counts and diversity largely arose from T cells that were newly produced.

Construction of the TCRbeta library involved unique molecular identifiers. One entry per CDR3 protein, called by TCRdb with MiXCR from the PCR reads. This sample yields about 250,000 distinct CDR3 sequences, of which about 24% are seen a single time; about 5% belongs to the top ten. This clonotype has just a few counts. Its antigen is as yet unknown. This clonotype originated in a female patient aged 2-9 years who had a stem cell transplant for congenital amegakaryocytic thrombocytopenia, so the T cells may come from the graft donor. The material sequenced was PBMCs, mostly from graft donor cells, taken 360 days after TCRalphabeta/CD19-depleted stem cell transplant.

Here the CDR3 DNA reads TGTGCCAGCAGTTACTCGTACACTAGCGGGCGCCGGGGCGATACGCAGTATTTT. Amino acid sequence: CASSYSYTSGRRGDTQYF. This chain connects TRBV6-5 to TRBJ2-3; TRBD2 matches 9 bases. V was pared by 0 bases and J by 6 bases, with 13 bases of the junction left unmatched. Germline CDR1 MNHEY, CDR2 SVGAGI. The CDR3 length is 18 residues.